This T cell receptor (beta chain) is drawn from a study of patients and donors after allogeneic stem cell transplantation. A few counts support this clonotype. TCRdb fed the RT-PCR reads into MiXCR, producing one record per CDR3 protein. Counted here are 200,000 to 250,000 distinct CDR3 sequences, around an eighth occurring once; the ten biggest clones make up approximately 10%. The germline CDR1 and CDR2 sequences are SGHRS and YFSETQ. There are 15 residues in the CDR3. V was pared by 5 bases and J by 3 bases, with 15 bases between. This TCR was recovered from a human donor who was either an allogeneic HSCT recipient or a stem cell or donor lymphocyte infusion donor (not recorded which). It is not recorded whose cells these are; they may come from a transplant donor. The chain joins TRBV5-1 to TRBJ2-1; tentative D call: TRBD2 (6 bases). Sequenced: blood, either unsorted or a sorted T cell fraction (not recorded which). The CDR3 DNA sequence: TGCGCCAGCAGTAAGGAGGCGGGAAACTACAATGAGCAGTTCTTC. It translates to CASSKEAGNYNEQFF.